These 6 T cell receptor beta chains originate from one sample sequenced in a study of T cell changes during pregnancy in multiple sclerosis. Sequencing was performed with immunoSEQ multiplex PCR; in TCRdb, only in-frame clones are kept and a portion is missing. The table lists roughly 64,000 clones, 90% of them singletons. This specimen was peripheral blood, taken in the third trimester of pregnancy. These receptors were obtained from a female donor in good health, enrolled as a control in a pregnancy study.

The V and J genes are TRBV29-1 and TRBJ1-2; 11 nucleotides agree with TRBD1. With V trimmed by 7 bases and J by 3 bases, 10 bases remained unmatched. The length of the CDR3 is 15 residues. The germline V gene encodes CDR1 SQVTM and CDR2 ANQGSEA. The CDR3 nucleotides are TGCAGCGCCATCCAAGGGACAGGGGGTGACTATGGCTACACCTTC. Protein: CSAIQGTGGDYGYTF. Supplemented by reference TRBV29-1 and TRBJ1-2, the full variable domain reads SAVISQKPSRDICQRGTSLTIQCQVDSQVTMMFWYRQQPGQSLTLIATANQGSEATYESGFVIDKFPISRPNLTFSTLTVSNMSPEDSSIYLCSAIQGTGGDYGYTFGSGTRLTVV.

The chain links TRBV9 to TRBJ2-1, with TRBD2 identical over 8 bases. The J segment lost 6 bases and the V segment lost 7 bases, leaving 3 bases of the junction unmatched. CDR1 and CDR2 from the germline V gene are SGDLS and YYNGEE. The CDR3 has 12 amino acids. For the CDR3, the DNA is TGTGCCAGCGCGGCGGGGGGCAATGAGCAGTTCTTC. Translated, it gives CASAAGGNEQFF.

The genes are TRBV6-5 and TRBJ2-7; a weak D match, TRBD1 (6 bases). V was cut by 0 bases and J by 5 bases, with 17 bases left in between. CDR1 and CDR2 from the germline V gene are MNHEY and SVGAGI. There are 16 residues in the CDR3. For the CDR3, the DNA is TGTGCCAGCAGTTACTCGATCGGCAGGGGAACCCACGAGCAGTACTTC. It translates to CASSYSIGRGTHEQYF.

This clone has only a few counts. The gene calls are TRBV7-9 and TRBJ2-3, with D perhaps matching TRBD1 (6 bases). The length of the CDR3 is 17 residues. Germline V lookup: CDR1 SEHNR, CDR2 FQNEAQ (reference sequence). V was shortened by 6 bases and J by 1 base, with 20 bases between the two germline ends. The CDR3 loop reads CASRTGKKWVGTDTQYF. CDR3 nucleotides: TGTGCCAGCAGGACAGGCAAAAAGTGGGTTGGCACAGATACGCAGTATTTT. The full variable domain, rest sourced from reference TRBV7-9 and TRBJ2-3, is DTGVSQNPRHKITKRGQNVTFRCDPISEHNRLYWYRQTLGQGPEFLTYFQNEAQLEKSRLLSDRFSAERPKGSFSTLEIQRTEQGDSAMYLCASRTGKKWVGTDTQYFGPGTRLTVL.

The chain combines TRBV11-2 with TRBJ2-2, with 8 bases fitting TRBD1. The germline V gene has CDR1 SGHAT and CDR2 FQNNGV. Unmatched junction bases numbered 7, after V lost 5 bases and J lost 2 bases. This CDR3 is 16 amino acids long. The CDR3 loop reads CASSLGTGPNTGELFF. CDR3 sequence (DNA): TGTGCCAGCAGCCTGGGGACAGGACCTAACACCGGGGAGCTGTTTTTT.

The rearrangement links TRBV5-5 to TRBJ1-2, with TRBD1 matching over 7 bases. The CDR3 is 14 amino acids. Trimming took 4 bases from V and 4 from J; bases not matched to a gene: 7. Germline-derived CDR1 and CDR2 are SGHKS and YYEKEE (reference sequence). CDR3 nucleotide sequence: TGTGCCAGCAGCCGGGACAGCAGTCCCTATGGCTACACCTTC. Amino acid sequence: CASSRDSSPYGYTF.